The rows below give T cell receptor beta chains drawn from one sample of a study of blood T cells in healthy people across ages. TCRdb independently ran MiXCR on the 5' RACE reads; one entry per CDR3 protein. The sample lists around 1.5 million distinct CDR3 sequences, around 42% occurring once. Sequencing was done on a sample of blood. These receptors were obtained from a woman younger than 35 in good health. CDR3s include the opening cysteine and the closing phenylalanine or tryptophan. Each record gives: V gene, clone size, D gene, CDR3 length, J gene, CDR3 protein, CDR3 DNA. D genes are given only for firm matches. The size entry is marked missing in some rows and otherwise reads once, few, many or a size class.

>TRBV4-1|.|.|15|TRBJ2-7
CASSQEWATRNEQYF
TGCGCCAGCAGCCAAGAATGGGCCACCCGAAACGAGCAGTACTTC
>TRBV6-5|few|TRBD1|14|TRBJ1-2
CASSLGTGTRGYTF
TGTGCCAGCAGTTTAGGGACAGGGACCCGTGGCTACACCTTC
>TRBV6-5|few|.|13|TRBJ2-7
CASRGASSNEQYF
TGTGCCAGCAGGGGGGCCAGCTCCAATGAGCAGTACTTC
>TRBV10-3|once|TRBD2|16|TRBJ2-7
CAISEPEAGGLYEQYF
TGTGCCATCAGTGAGCCGGAAGCGGGAGGTCTTTACGAGCAGTACTTC
>TRBV10-3|.|.|13|TRBJ2-7
CAISEARGDEQYF
TGTGCCATCAGTGAGGCCAGAGGCGATGAGCAGTACTTC
>TRBV7-2|.|.|15|TRBJ2-7
CASSSGPTHFYEQYF
TGTGCCAGCAGCTCCGGCCCGACCCATTTCTACGAGCAGTACTTC
>TRBV5-1|many|.|12|TRBJ2-1
CASSPGSNEQFF
TGTGCCAGCAGCCCTGGGTCCAATGAGCAGTTCTTC
>TRBV5-1|few|TRBD2|11|TRBJ2-1
CASRLADEQFF
TGCGCCAGCCGACTAGCGGATGAGCAGTTCTTC
>TRBV5-1|.|TRBD2|18|TRBJ2-5
CASSLGRLAGGYEETQYF
TGCGCCAGCAGCCTGGGTCGGCTAGCGGGAGGATACGAAGAGACCCAGTACTTC
>TRBV6-1|.|.|15|TRBJ2-7
CASNADREGSYEQYF
TGTGCCAGCAACGCCGACAGGGAGGGCTCCTACGAGCAGTACTTC
>TRBV29-1|many|.|15|TRBJ2-3
CSVGVNGGSEDTQYF
TGCAGCGTTGGGGTTAATGGGGGGAGCGAAGATACGCAGTATTTT
>TRBV6-1|.|.|18|TRBJ1-5
CASSGLFLGGYSDQPQHF
TGTGCCAGCAGTGGACTATTTTTAGGGGGGTATAGCGATCAGCCCCAGCATTTT
>TRBV4-2|few|.|14|TRBJ2-7
CASSQDSGSVEQYF
TGTGCCAGCAGCCAAGATTCCGGCTCGGTCGAGCAGTACTTC
>TRBV6-6|.|.|16|TRBJ2-1
CASRITGGSPYNEQFF
TGTGCCAGCCGAATTACCGGAGGCTCACCCTACAATGAGCAGTTCTTC
>TRBV20-1|.|TRBD1|14|TRBJ2-3
CSARDRGLADTQYF
TGCAGTGCTAGGGACAGGGGGTTGGCGGATACGCAGTATTTT